Below, 28 T cell receptor beta chains from the same sample are listed, as sequenced in a study of early T cells in non-severe SARS-CoV-2 infection. TCRdb reprocessed the 5' RACE reads with MiXCR, giving one entry per CDR3 protein. The sample yields roughly 120,000 distinct CDR3 sequences, about 16% seen once. Source material: whole blood. These receptors were collected from an adult who was a healthcare worker with PCR-confirmed SARS-CoV-2 infection or an uninfected control (not recorded which).

The sample holds a few counts of this clonotype. This sequence joins TRBV20-1 and TRBJ1-5, with a tentative D call TRBD1 (6 bases). Trimming left V 1 base short and J 4 bases short, with 8 bases between. CDR1 and CDR2 (germline): DFQATT, SNEGSKA (reference sequence). This CDR3 contains 13 residues. In nucleotides, the CDR3 is TGCAGTGCTAGAGTACAGGGAAATCAGCCCCAGCATTTT. Its protein product is CSARVQGNQPQHF.

This clonotype occurred a few times. For the CDR3, the DNA is TGTGCCAGCAGTGTGCGGCGCTCCTACAATGAGCAGTTCTTC. This codes for CASSVRRSYNEQFF. The chain carries TRBV2 and TRBJ2-1, with D unresolved. CDR1 is SNHLY and CDR2 is FYNNEI in the germline V gene. The V end lost 4 bases, the J end lost 0 bases, and 7 bases lay between the germline ends. The CDR3 runs to 14 residues.

The rearrangement links TRBV6-1 to TRBJ1-6; TRBD1 might be the D (5 bases). The CDR3 consists of 15 residues. The V end was cut by 0 bases, the J end by 8 bases, with 11 bases between. Germline V lookup: CDR1 MNHNS, CDR2 SASEGT. In nucleotides, the CDR3 is TGTGCCAGCAGTGAAGCTGGCCAGGGTTATTCACCCCTCCACTTT. Translation: CASSEAGQGYSPLHF.

The table lists this clonotype with a few counts. This chain uses TRBV6-4 with TRBJ2-1, with a tentative D call TRBD1 (5 bases). CDR1 and CDR2 from the germline V gene are MRHNA and SNTAGT. V lost 10 bases to trimming and J lost 4 bases, with 17 bases between them. The CDR3 loop spans 14 amino acids. The CDR3 region is CAIIPGARYNEQFF. CDR3 coding DNA: TGTGCCATCATCCCTGGGGCCAGGTACAATGAGCAGTTCTTC.

This clonotype appeared a few times. The chain has TRBV6-1 and TRBJ2-5; 10 bases line up with TRBD2. Germline CDR1 and CDR2: MNHNS and SASEGT. The CDR3 totals 15 residues. J gave up 5 bases and V 6 bases, and 9 bases lay outside the gene matches. The CDR3 DNA reads as TGTGCCAGCAGAACCGGGACTAGCGTGGGGGAGACCCAGTACTTC. As protein: CASRTGTSVGETQYF.

This clonotype has only a few counts. The genes are TRBV5-1 and TRBJ2-1; 7 bases are a match to TRBD2. Looked up from germline, CDR1 is SGHRS and CDR2 is YFSETQ. The CDR3 runs 15 residues. The junction had 9 bases not matched to a gene; V was cut back by 7 bases and J by 2 bases. The CDR3: CASFTGGGTYNEQFF. CDR3 coding DNA: TGCGCCAGCTTCACCGGCGGGGGTACCTACAATGAGCAGTTCTTC.

The chain joins TRBV4-1 to TRBJ2-7; D gene ambiguous. Germline V gene lookup returns CDR1 MGHRA and CDR2 YSYEKL. Trimming cost V 3 bases and J 3 bases, with 9 bases left between them. This CDR3 contains 13 residues. Written as DNA, the CDR3 is TGCGCCAGCAGCCATAAGACTTTCTACGAGCAGTACTTC. Its protein is CASSHKTFYEQYF.

Many counts were recorded for this clonotype. The chain uses TRBV18 and TRBJ1-2; D remains unclear. Trimming shortened V by 0 bases and J by 8 bases, and 7 bases separated the two germline ends. The germline V gene has CDR1 KGHSH and CDR2 LQKENI. This CDR3 comprises 12 residues. Written as DNA, the CDR3 is TGTGCCAGCTCACCACCGGACCAGGGCTACACCTTC. Protein product: CASSPPDQGYTF.

This clonotype was picked up a small number of times. The gene calls are TRBV6-2 or TRBV6-3 and TRBJ2-1; tentative D call: TRBD1 (5 bases). Trimming left V 11 bases short and J 9 bases short, with 23 bases between. The CDR3 is 14 residues long. CDR1 and CDR2 (germline): MNHEY, SVGEGT. CDR3 sequence (DNA): TGTGCCGATGCTTCCAGGGAAATACAAGGTGAGCAGTTCTTC. Its protein product is CADASREIQGEQFF.

This clonotype came up a few times. The genes are TRBV6-1 and TRBJ1-1; D ambiguous. The CDR3 is 13 residues long. Trimming left V 4 bases short and J 8 bases short, with 14 bases between. Germline V gene sequence: CDR1 MNHNS, CDR2 SASEGT. In DNA, the CDR3 is TGTGCCAGCAGTGCACGGGGATGGGCAGAAGCTTTCTTT. It translates to CASSARGWAEAFF.

This clonotype was counted between two and nine times. The rearrangement joins TRBV12-5 to TRBJ1-1; D uncertain. Germline lookup yields CDR1 LGHNT and CDR2 FRNRAP. The ends were cut back, 1 base at V and 1 base at J, with 7 bases in the middle. CDR3 length equals 14 residues. The DNA of the CDR3 is TGTGCTAGTGGTTTGGGGACCCAGAACACTGAAGCTTTCTTT. It translates to CASGLGTQNTEAFF.

This clonotype was seen ten or more times. The chain employs TRBV4-2 and TRBJ1-1; a possible D gene is TRBD1 (6 bases). This CDR3 has 16 amino acids. Trimming pared 0 bases from V and 2 bases from J, leaving 13 bases between. Germline V lookup: CDR1 LGHNA, CDR2 YNFKEQ. The CDR3 reads CASSQEWDMVNTEAFF. DNA of the CDR3: TGTGCCAGCAGCCAAGAGTGGGACATGGTAAACACTGAAGCTTTCTTT.

V gene TRBV27 combines with J gene TRBJ1-6, with unresolved D. V lost 6 bases and J 6 bases, leaving 15 bases between the germline ends. Germline CDR1 MNHEY, CDR2 SMNVEV (reference sequence). This CDR3 is built from 15 residues. This CDR3 is CASRPNLSPNSPLHF. CDR3 DNA: TGTGCCAGCAGGCCGAACTTATCCCCTAATTCACCCCTCCACTTT.

The chain uses TRBV5-1 and TRBJ1-6; the D gene is possibly TRBD1 (5 bases). Between the trimmed V and J ends, which lost 0 bases and 7 bases, there was a span of 11 bases. The CDR3 consists of 15 residues. Germline V CDR1 and CDR2: SGHRS, YFSETQ. The CDR3 loop reads CASSLVGAGNSPLHF. In DNA form, the CDR3 reads TGCGCCAGCAGCTTGGTTGGGGCAGGGAATTCACCCCTCCACTTT.

This clonotype has more than one count but fewer than ten. V usage is TRBV2 and J usage is TRBJ2-7; TRBD1 might be the D (6 bases). Trimming cost V 5 bases and J 7 bases, with 18 bases left between them. Germline-derived CDR1 and CDR2 are SNHLY and FYNNEI. This CDR3 spans 14 amino acids. The CDR3 DNA reads as TGTGCCAGCAGTAGCCGGACAGAAAAGGAAGAGCAGTACTTC. This encodes CASSSRTEKEEQYF.

The chain uses TRBV20-1 and TRBJ1-1; D uncertain. The CDR3 is made up of 12 amino acids. Trimming shortened V by 1 base and J by 2 bases, and 5 bases separated the two germline ends. Germline lookup yields CDR1 DFQATT and CDR2 SNEGSKA (reference sequence). The CDR3 loop reads CSARAGNTEAFF. In DNA, the CDR3 is TGCAGTGCTAGAGCAGGCAACACTGAAGCTTTCTTT.

The table lists this clonotype with a few counts. The V call is TRBV12-3 or TRBV12-4, the J call TRBJ2-3, with 10 bases matching TRBD1. V was pared by 3 bases and J by 1 base, with 1 base of the junction left unmatched. The CDR3 totals 15 residues. CDR3 nucleotide sequence: TGTGCCAGCAGTTTCGGGACAGGGGGCACAGATACGCAGTATTTT. It encodes CASSFGTGGTDTQYF.

The chain links TRBV12-3 or TRBV12-4 to TRBJ2-3; D uncertain. V lost 5 bases and J 3 bases, leaving 15 bases between the germline ends. The CDR3 is 15 amino acids. The CDR3 reads CASSPMGLETDTQYF. The CDR3 nucleotides read TGTGCCAGCAGTCCCATGGGGTTGGAGACAGATACGCAGTATTTT.

The CDR3 bases are TGTGCCAGCTCACCCACACAGAGCATTTCTTCACCCCTCCACTTT. Protein: CASSPTQSISSPLHF. The chain carries TRBV18 and TRBJ1-6, with D unresolved. Trimming took off 3 bases at V and 9 bases at J, with 15 bases between the two ends. This CDR3 has 15 residues. Germline CDR1 and CDR2: KGHSH and LQKENI.

This clonotype showed up many times. The chain carries TRBV7-8 and TRBJ2-3, with 7 bases fitting TRBD2. V lost 0 bases to trimming and J lost 6 bases; unmatched junction nucleotides: 12. Germline V gene lookup returns CDR1 SGHVS and CDR2 FQNEAQ. The CDR3 runs 17 residues. CDR3 residues: CASSLARVAGVEDTQYF. DNA of the CDR3: TGTGCCAGCAGCTTAGCAAGAGTAGCGGGCGTCGAGGATACGCAGTATTTT.

The V call is TRBV18, the J call TRBJ1-1; no reliable D call. The CDR3 is 13 residues long. V lost 3 bases, J lost 5 bases, and 10 bases lay in between. Germline CDR1 KGHSH, CDR2 LQKENI. The DNA of the CDR3 is TGTGCCAGCTCACCCCCCAGTAGTACTGAAGCTTTCTTT. The encoded protein is CASSPPSSTEAFF.

This clonotype has ten or more counts. The chain couples TRBV5-4 to TRBJ2-1; 8 bases align to TRBD1. The ends lost 5 bases at V and 1 base at J; junction bases unmatched: 5. The CDR3 totals 15 residues. CDR1 is SGHNT, CDR2 YYREEE, per germline (reference sequence). The CDR3 DNA reads TGTGCCAGCAGTTCAGGGGGCGCATCCTACAATGAGCAGTTCTTC. Amino acid sequence: CASSSGGASYNEQFF.

The V call is TRBV7-9, the J call TRBJ2-3; no reliable D call. From germline, CDR1 is SEHNR and CDR2 FQNEAQ (reference sequence). The CDR3 runs to 14 residues. V gave up 1 base and J gave up 2 bases, with 7 bases separating them. CDR3 protein: CASSLDPATDTQYF. The CDR3 nucleotides read TGTGCCAGCAGCTTAGATCCGGCCACAGATACGCAGTATTTT.

The chain couples TRBV10-3 to TRBJ1-5; weak D call: TRBD1 (5 bases). CDR1 and CDR2 from the germline V gene are ENHRY and SYGVKD. There are 15 residues in the CDR3. Trimming removed 5 bases from V and 0 bases from J, with 11 bases in between. The CDR3 DNA reads as TGTGCCATCAGTAGGGACGGAAATAGCAATCAGCCCCAGCATTTT. This encodes CAISRDGNSNQPQHF.

V and J are TRBV20-1 and TRBJ1-5, with 7 nucleotides matching TRBD1. Germline V gives CDR1 DFQATT, CDR2 SNEGSKA (reference sequence). Trimming cost V 4 bases and J 1 base; bases outside gene matches: 1. The CDR3 is made up of 13 amino acids. CDR3 in amino acids: CSATQGSNQPQHF. In DNA, the CDR3 is TGCAGTGCTACACAGGGGAGCAATCAGCCCCAGCATTTT.

The table lists this clonotype with a few counts. The chain recombines TRBV5-4 with TRBJ2-3, with 12 bases identical to TRBD2. The CDR3 covers 16 residues. Germline V gene lookup returns CDR1 SGHNT and CDR2 YYREEE (reference sequence). Losses at the gene ends were 2 bases for V and 3 bases for J; bases not matched to a gene: 4. The CDR3 DNA reads as TGTGCCAGCAGCTTTACTAGCGGGGGGTCAACAGATACGCAGTATTTT. Its protein product is CASSFTSGGSTDTQYF.

This clonotype was seen a few times. The chain uses TRBV29-1 and TRBJ2-1; perhaps TRBD1 as D (6 bases). From germline, CDR1 is SQVTM and CDR2 ANQGSEA. The V end was cut by 3 bases, the J end by 7 bases, with 16 bases between. This CDR3 has 14 residues. The chain's CDR3 is CSVEGTHKANEQFF. In DNA form, the CDR3 reads TGCAGCGTTGAGGGGACACACAAGGCTAATGAGCAGTTCTTC.

In its sample, this clonotype was seen many times. The chain couples TRBV7-3 to TRBJ2-2; no definite D call. Trimming pared 5 bases from V and 4 bases from J, leaving 14 bases between. Germline V gene lookup returns CDR1 SGHTA and CDR2 FQGTGA. The CDR3 has 15 residues. Here the CDR3 reads CASSPSGPSTGELFF. CDR3 sequence (DNA): TGTGCCAGCAGCCCCTCCGGGCCCTCCACCGGGGAGCTGTTTTTT.